This TCR beta chain was captured by sequencing in a study of blood T cell repertoires in COVID-19. Study summary: The United States, Italy and Spain were the sources of the acute and convalescent COVID-19 samples. T cells, B-cell-depleted T cells, or PBMCs provided the cDNA or gDNA that served as material.

Germline CDR1 reads MNHNS; CDR2 reads SASEGT. This CDR3 has 15 amino acids. Between the trimmed V and J ends, which lost 2 bases and 0 bases, there was a span of 8 bases. Source study methods: Estimated nucleated cell counts came from reference gene primer amplification. Generated by immunoSEQ multiplex PCR, the TCRdb table keeps only in-frame clones and is missing some. D and trimming were read from the DNA, whereas the V and J calls and clone size are those reported in that table. This sample yields 80,000 or so clones, of which 86% are seen a single time; 15% to 20% belongs to the top ten. The sequencing sample was made of peripheral blood. This chain connects TRBV6-1 to TRBJ1-3; weak D call: TRBD1 (5 bases). The TCR originated in a human donor in a cohort sampled during active COVID-19. The CDR3 nucleotides are TGTGCCAGCAGTGAACAGGGAAACTCTGGAAACACCATATATTTT. Residues: CASSEQGNSGNTIYF.